The rows below give T cell receptor beta chains drawn from one sample of a study of shared clonotypes between healthy human individuals. Generated by immunoSEQ multiplex PCR, the TCRdb table keeps only in-frame clones and is missing some. The sample holds a few million clones; about nine tenths are singletons and the top ten take about 0.41%. The sequenced sample was naive CD4+ T cells from PBMCs. The receptors originated from a man between 18 and 35 years old in good health. Some clones in this sample may be carry-over from other donors' samples. CDR3s include the opening cysteine and the closing phenylalanine or tryptophan. The D gene is left open where the match is weak. Rows may omit the clone size; those that give it use once, few, many or a size class.

cdr3_aa cdr3_nt j_call v_call d_call clone_size
CASSLTGNYEQYF TGTGCCAGCAGCCTGACAGGGAACTACGAGCAGTACTTC TRBJ2-7 TRBV6-5 TRBD1 .
CASSIMSRGRWYGANVLTF TGTGCCAGTAGTATTATGAGCCGGGGCCGCTGGTATGGGGCCAACGTCCTGACTTTC TRBJ2-6 TRBV19 . .
CASSSTSGSQQFF TGTGCCAGTAGTTCAACAAGCGGGAGCCAGCAGTTCTTC TRBJ2-1 TRBV19 TRBD2 .
CASRPPGLGGTGELFF TGCGCCAGCAGGCCACCGGGACTAGGGGGGACCGGGGAGCTGTTTTTT TRBJ2-2 TRBV5-1 TRBD2 .
CASSSLAGGEQYF TGCGCCAGCAGCTCACTAGCGGGAGGCGAGCAGTACTTC TRBJ2-7 TRBV5-1 TRBD2 .
CASVTSGANVLTF TGTGCCAGCGTCACCTCTGGGGCCAACGTCCTGACTTTC TRBJ2-6 TRBV28 . .
CASSPGSAYEQYF TGTGCCAGCAGCCCTGGGTCGGCCTACGAGCAGTACTTC TRBJ2-7 TRBV6-5 . once
CASRGGTEAFF TGTGCCAGCAGGGGGGGCACTGAAGCTTTCTTT TRBJ1-1 TRBV25-1 . few
CATSNPSFGDQPQHF TGTGCCACCAGCAACCCGTCGTTCGGGGATCAGCCCCAGCATTTT TRBJ1-5 TRBV15 . .
CASSQRDTEAFF TGTGCCAGCAGCCAGCGGGACACTGAAGCTTTCTTT TRBJ1-1 TRBV11-1 . few
CASSTVENTAAFF TGTGCCAGCAGCACAGTCGAGAACACTGCAGCTTTCTTT TRBJ1-1 TRBV6-6 . .
CASSGNTPIRPHF TGTGCCAGCAGTGGAAATACACCGATACGACCGCATTTT TRBJ1-5 TRBV2 . .
CASSEKGRDYNEQFF TGCGCCAGCAGTGAGAAGGGGCGGGACTACAATGAGCAGTTCTTC TRBJ2-1 TRBV10-1 . .
CASRPEGGRGAGELFF TGTGCCAGCAGGCCCGAGGGGGGGCGAGGGGCCGGGGAGCTGTTTTTT TRBJ2-2 TRBV6-6 . .
CASSSRGKQFF TGTGCCAGCAGTTCGCGAGGAAAGCAGTTCTTC TRBJ2-1 TRBV28 . .
CATSRAPGQGYGYTF TGTGCCACCAGCAGAGCGCCGGGACAGGGCTATGGCTACACCTTC TRBJ1-2 TRBV15 TRBD1 .
CASSKFGQGEKLFF TGCGCCAGCAGCAAATTTGGACAGGGTGAAAAACTGTTTTTT TRBJ1-4 TRBV5-1 TRBD1 .
CASSYLGASYNEQFF TGTGCCAGCAGTTACTTGGGGGCCTCCTACAATGAGCAGTTCTTC TRBJ2-1 TRBV6-6 . .
CASSFLGAGTIYNEQFF TGTGCCAGCAGTTTCTTAGGGGCCGGGACTATCTACAATGAGCAGTTCTTC TRBJ2-1 TRBV28 TRBD2 .
CASSYRDRYNEQYF TGTGCCAGCAGTTACCGGGACAGGTACAACGAGCAGTACTTC TRBJ2-7 TRBV6-5 TRBD1 .